The rows below give T cell receptor beta chains drawn from one sample of a study of long-term antiretroviral therapy in people with HIV. Here immunoSEQ multiplex PCR was the method, and the copy in TCRdb shows in-frame clones only, minus some. The sample consists of about 18,000 clones, 79% of them appearing once. The source material was unsorted PBMCs, sampled at the start of antiretroviral therapy, before treatment. These receptors all stem from a man younger than 30 with HIV. The CDR3 runs from the conserved cysteine through the conserved F or W. A D gene is named only where the DNA matches it firmly. Rows give clone size only sometimes, using once, few, many, or a class for an expanded clone.

J: TRBJ1-2; size: .; V: TRBV28; D: TRBD1; DNA: TGTGCCAGCAGTTTGAGGGACAGGGTGAACTATGGCTACACCTTC; CDR3: CASSLRDRVNYGYTF
J: TRBJ2-2; size: .; V: TRBV5-1; D: TRBD1; DNA: TGCGCCAGCAGCTCACAGGGGGGAATCGGGGAGCTGTTTTTT; CDR3: CASSSQGGIGELFF
J: TRBJ2-7; size: few; V: TRBV7-8; D: .; DNA: TGTGCCAGCAGCTTAGTGCGGCTAGCAAGCGAGCAGTACTTC; CDR3: CASSLVRLASEQYF
J: TRBJ2-6; size: .; V: TRBV28; D: .; DNA: TGTGCCAGCAGTTCCAGAGCTCACAGGACGGGGGCCAACGTCCTGACTTTC; CDR3: CASSSRAHRTGANVLTF
J: TRBJ2-2; size: few; V: TRBV7-7; D: TRBD2; DNA: TGTGCCAGCAGCCCCTCGGCGGGAGTAATAGGAGGGGAGCTGTTTTTT; CDR3: CASSPSAGVIGGELFF
J: TRBJ2-7; size: .; V: TRBV6-1; D: TRBD2; DNA: TGTGCCAGCAGTGATCCCAGGACTAGCGTAAACCCCTACGAGCAGTACTTC; CDR3: CASSDPRTSVNPYEQYF
J: TRBJ1-5; size: .; V: TRBV7-2; D: .; DNA: TGTGCCAGCAGCGTGACAGATAGCAATCAGCCCCAGCATTTT; CDR3: CASSVTDSNQPQHF
J: TRBJ2-7; size: .; V: TRBV28; D: .; DNA: TGTGCCAGCAGCGGCCTCAGGGGCACCATCGCCTACGAGCAGTACTTC; CDR3: CASSGLRGTIAYEQYF
J: TRBJ2-7; size: .; V: TRBV10-3; D: TRBD1; DNA: TGTGCCATCAGTGAGCCGGGACAGGCCTACGAGCAGTACTTC; CDR3: CAISEPGQAYEQYF
J: TRBJ1-5; size: .; V: TRBV27; D: .; DNA: TGTGCCAGCAGTTTATACGGGAGTGACAATCAGCCCCAGCATTTT; CDR3: CASSLYGSDNQPQHF
J: TRBJ1-1; size: .; V: TRBV5-8; D: .; DNA: TGTGCCAGCAGCTTCTCGGGGCAGGGTCGGGGCCGGACTGAAGCTTTCTTT; CDR3: CASSFSGQGRGRTEAFF
J: TRBJ2-1; size: once; V: TRBV10-3; D: .; DNA: TGTGCCACGGTTGGTTACAATGAGCAGTTCTTC; CDR3: CATVGYNEQFF
J: TRBJ2-4; size: .; V: TRBV7-2; D: .; DNA: TGTGCCAGCAGCTTAGATTTTACCACCAAAAACATTCAGTACTTC; CDR3: CASSLDFTTKNIQYF
J: TRBJ2-3; size: once; V: TRBV7-9; D: TRBD2; DNA: TGTGCCAGCAGCCCCACTAGCGGGAGGCCAGATACGCAGTATTTT; CDR3: CASSPTSGRPDTQYF
J: TRBJ2-3; size: .; V: TRBV19; D: .; DNA: TGTGCCAGTAGAAGTATGGACCCCGCTTCCACAGATACGCAGTATTTT; CDR3: CASRSMDPASTDTQYF
J: TRBJ2-1; size: .; V: TRBV25-1; D: TRBD2; DNA: TGTGCCAGCAGTGGTCGGACTAGCGGTTACAATGAGCAGTTCTTC; CDR3: CASSGRTSGYNEQFF
J: TRBJ2-5; size: .; V: TRBV2; D: TRBD2; DNA: TGTGCCAGCAGGGTACTAGCGATCCAAGAGACCCAGTACTTC; CDR3: CASRVLAIQETQYF
J: TRBJ2-7; size: .; V: TRBV29-1; D: TRBD1; DNA: TGCAGCGTGGAAATAGGGGACAGGGGCTATGAGCAGTACTTC; CDR3: CSVEIGDRGYEQYF
J: TRBJ2-7; size: .; V: TRBV7-9; D: .; DNA: TGTGCCAGCAGCTTAGCCGGGGACCTCTACGAGCAGTACTTC; CDR3: CASSLAGDLYEQYF
J: TRBJ2-3; size: .; V: TRBV5-1; D: .; DNA: TGCGCCAGCAACCAGGAGTCGGGCGTATTTGATACGCAGTATTTT; CDR3: CASNQESGVFDTQYF
J: TRBJ2-1; size: .; V: TRBV6-5; D: TRBD1; DNA: TGTGCCAGCAGTTACCAGGGGGCGTACAATGAGCAGTTCTTC; CDR3: CASSYQGAYNEQFF
J: TRBJ1-1; size: once; V: TRBV6-1; D: .; DNA: TGTGCCAGCAGTGAATCCAGGAACACTGAAGCTTTCTTT; CDR3: CASSESRNTEAFF
J: TRBJ2-1; size: .; V: TRBV6-5; D: .; DNA: TGTGCCAGCAGCCCAGGACAGACCTTTTACAATGAGCAGTTCTTC; CDR3: CASSPGQTFYNEQFF
J: TRBJ2-1; size: .; V: TRBV5-1; D: TRBD1; DNA: TGCGCCAGCAGCTTAACAGGGGGAGGTCACAATGAGCAGTTCTTC; CDR3: CASSLTGGGHNEQFF
J: TRBJ2-7; size: .; V: TRBV6-1; D: .; DNA: TGTGCCAGCAGTCGGGACACCTCCTACGAGCAGTACTTC; CDR3: CASSRDTSYEQYF
J: TRBJ1-6; size: .; V: TRBV19; D: .; DNA: TGTGCCAGTAGTATAAAAATCGGGCAGCTGGCAGGTAAAAGCTATAATTCACCCCTCCACTTT; CDR3: CASSIKIGQLAGKSYNSPLHF
J: TRBJ2-1; size: .; V: TRBV27; D: TRBD2; DNA: TGTGCCAGCAGTCTCCAGGTAGCGGGTTCCTACAATGAGCAGTTCTTC; CDR3: CASSLQVAGSYNEQFF
J: TRBJ2-7; size: .; V: TRBV18; D: .; DNA: TGTGCCAGCTCACCAAGGGACTCCTACGAGCAGTACTTC; CDR3: CASSPRDSYEQYF
J: TRBJ1-1; size: .; V: TRBV5-1; D: TRBD1; DNA: TGCGCCAGCAGCGCCTCCGGGACAGGGTTCTTGAACACTGAAGCTTTCTTT; CDR3: CASSASGTGFLNTEAFF
J: TRBJ1-5; size: medium-sized; V: TRBV28; D: .; DNA: TGTGCCACCAAATACGAGAGCCTGGGGCAGCCCCAGCATTTT; CDR3: CATKYESLGQPQHF
J: TRBJ1-1; size: .; V: TRBV6-5; D: .; DNA: TGTGCCAGCAGTTACTCACGGGGTGAGACTGAAGCTTTCTTT; CDR3: CASSYSRGETEAFF
J: TRBJ1-1; size: .; V: TRBV9; D: .; DNA: TGTGCCAGCAGCGTAGTTCCTTCACCTAGCACTGAAGCTTTCTTT; CDR3: CASSVVPSPSTEAFF
J: TRBJ2-2; size: .; V: TRBV4-1; D: .; DNA: TGCGCCAGCAGCCAAGACGGTCAGTTCACCGGGGAGCTGTTTTTT; CDR3: CASSQDGQFTGELFF
J: TRBJ1-2; size: .; V: TRBV29-1; D: TRBD1; DNA: TGCAGCGTTGGGGACAGGGACTATGGCTACACCTTC; CDR3: CSVGDRDYGYTF
J: TRBJ2-7; size: .; V: TRBV28; D: .; DNA: TGTGCCATTGCCGCCGGGGCCGGGTACGAGCAGTACTTC; CDR3: CAIAAGAGYEQYF
J: TRBJ1-1; size: .; V: TRBV30; D: .; DNA: TGTGCCTGGACATCCGCGGTCACGGCGAACACTGAAGCTTTCTTT; CDR3: CAWTSAVTANTEAFF
J: TRBJ2-1; size: once; V: TRBV28; D: TRBD2; DNA: TGTGCCAGCAGTTTATTGCTAGGAAGCGGGAGGGCCAACAATGAGCAGTTCTTC; CDR3: CASSLLLGSGRANNEQFF
J: TRBJ1-4; size: .; V: TRBV2; D: .; DNA: TGTGCCAGCAGTGAAGCGAGGGCAGGGCCTAATGAAAAACTGTTTTTT; CDR3: CASSEARAGPNEKLFF
J: TRBJ1-5; size: few; V: TRBV21-1; D: .; DNA: TGTGCCAGCAGCATCTTCGACAGGGAGGGGAGCAATCAGCCCCAGCATTTT; CDR3: CASSIFDREGSNQPQHF
J: TRBJ1-3; size: .; V: TRBV15; D: .; DNA: TGTGCCACCAGCAGAGATTCTATGGCAGGCTCTGGAAACACCATATATTTT; CDR3: CATSRDSMAGSGNTIYF
J: TRBJ1-5; size: .; V: TRBV28; D: .; DNA: TGTGCCAGCAGTTGGATCCAGGGCAATCAGCCCCAGCATTTT; CDR3: CASSWIQGNQPQHF
J: TRBJ2-7; size: .; V: TRBV7-8; D: .; DNA: TGTGCCAGCAGCCCACGGGACTCGCTGACCTACGAGCAGTACTTC; CDR3: CASSPRDSLTYEQYF
J: TRBJ2-3; size: .; V: TRBV7-9; D: .; DNA: TGTGCCAGCAGCCCCGGGGCCGGTCAAGCGACAGATACGCAGTATTTT; CDR3: CASSPGAGQATDTQYF